Listed below are T cell receptor beta chains from one sample, sequenced in a study of blood T cell repertoires in COVID-19. Profiling relied on immunoSEQ multiplex PCR, and the TCRdb table lists in-frame clones only, not all of them. The sample lists 650,000 to 800,000 clones, about nine tenths occurring once. Sequenced sample: peripheral blood. All receptors derive from a young woman with acute or convalescent COVID-19. CDR3s include the opening cysteine and the closing phenylalanine or tryptophan. D genes are given only for firm matches. Size is omitted from some rows. Given values are once, few, many or a class for expanded clones.

abundance,v_gene,d_gene,j_gene,CDR3nt,CDR3aa
NA,TRBV11-2,NA,TRBJ2-7,TGTGCCAGCACCTTATTTACAAGGGGGGGTTACTACGAGCAGTACTTC,CASTLFTRGGYYEQYF
NA,TRBV12-5,TRBD1,TRBJ1-5,TGTGCTAGTGGGGGGACAGGGTTTCAGCCCCAGCATTTT,CASGGTGFQPQHF
NA,TRBV3-1/TRBV3-2,NA,TRBJ1-6,TGTGCCAGCAGCCAAGCCGATTCACCCCTCCACTTT,CASSQADSPLHF
NA,TRBV30,TRBD1,TRBJ1-5,TGTGCCTGGAGTGTACAGGGGGGTAGGGCCCAGCCCCAGCATTTT,CAWSVQGGRAQPQHF
NA,TRBV3-1/TRBV3-2,NA,TRBJ2-1,TGTGCCAGCAGCCAAGTGTATGTGGGGGCGGTGGAGCAGTTCTTC,CASSQVYVGAVEQFF
NA,TRBV7-2,NA,TRBJ1-1,TGTGCCAGCAGCTTAGGTGGCACCGGGGCTTTCTTT,CASSLGGTGAFF
NA,TRBV6-5,NA,TRBJ1-2,TGTGCCAGCAGGGACAGAAACTATGGCTACACCTTC,CASRDRNYGYTF
NA,TRBV28,TRBD1,TRBJ2-7,TGTGCCAGCAGTCGACAGGGGTGGAACTACGAGCAGTACTTC,CASSRQGWNYEQYF
NA,TRBV7-6,TRBD1,TRBJ2-7,TGTGCCAGCAGCAAGGACAGGCGGTACGAGCAGTACTTC,CASSKDRRYEQYF
NA,TRBV5-8,NA,TRBJ1-2,TGTGCCAGCAGCGCACGGCTCCGCGGTGGCTACACCTTC,CASSARLRGGYTF
NA,TRBV7-2,TRBD1,TRBJ1-5,TGTGCCAGCAGCTTAAACAGGGGAACGGTTGGAAGCAATCAGCCCCAGCATTTT,CASSLNRGTVGSNQPQHF
once,TRBV15,TRBD1,TRBJ2-7,TGTGCCACCCAGGGACAGGACTCCTACGAGCAGTACTTC,CATQGQDSYEQYF
once,TRBV2,NA,TRBJ1-1,TGTGCCAGCAGCCCCACAGGGAACACTGAAGCTTTCTTT,CASSPTGNTEAFF
NA,TRBV6-5,NA,TRBJ2-3,TGTGCCAGCAGTACTGGACAGACAACAGATACGCAGTATTTT,CASSTGQTTDTQYF
NA,TRBV12-3/TRBV12-4,NA,TRBJ1-2,TGTGCCAGCAGCCGCGGGGCTTTCTATGGCTACACCTTC,CASSRGAFYGYTF
NA,TRBV7-9,TRBD1,TRBJ1-3,TGTGCCAGCAGCCCTACAGGGGTTGGAAACACCATATATTTT,CASSPTGVGNTIYF
NA,TRBV6-6,NA,TRBJ1-2,TGTGCCAGCACCAGGCCCGGGGGCTATGGCTACACCTTC,CASTRPGGYGYTF
NA,TRBV6-5,TRBD1,TRBJ1-2,TGTGCCAGCAGTTACTCGGGACAGGGGGTTGGCTACACCTTC,CASSYSGQGVGYTF
NA,TRBV2,TRBD1,TRBJ1-2,TGTGCCAGCACAAGCGGGACAGGGCTTAACTATGGCTACACCTTC,CASTSGTGLNYGYTF
once,TRBV12-3/TRBV12-4,NA,TRBJ2-1,TGTGCCAGCAGACAGGGATCCTACAATGAGCAGTTCTTC,CASRQGSYNEQFF
NA,TRBV7-9,NA,TRBJ1-1,TGTGCCAGCAGCTTAGCTTTAGGACAGCCGAACACTGAAGCTTTCTTT,CASSLALGQPNTEAFF
NA,TRBV27,NA,TRBJ1-5,TGTGCCAGCAGTTCCTCGGTAAACAGGGAACGGGAGCCCCAGCATTTT,CASSSSVNREREPQHF
NA,TRBV7-8,NA,TRBJ1-2,TGTGCCAGCAGCTTACCCGACAGTAACTATGGCTACACCTTC,CASSLPDSNYGYTF
NA,TRBV18,NA,TRBJ1-2,TGTGCCAGCTCACCTACAGGGAGTGGGAACTATGGCTACACCTTC,CASSPTGSGNYGYTF
NA,TRBV19,NA,TRBJ1-2,TGTGCCAGTAGTATAAACTTGGCCAGGTATGGCTACACCTTC,CASSINLARYGYTF
NA,TRBV2,NA,TRBJ1-2,TGTGCCAGCAGTGAAGTGGGAGACGGCTACACCTTC,CASSEVGDGYTF
NA,TRBV5-1,TRBD1,TRBJ1-1,TGCGCCAGCAGCTCTACGGGACAGATGAACACTGAAGCTTTCTTT,CASSSTGQMNTEAFF
NA,TRBV19,TRBD1,TRBJ1-2,TGTGCCAGTAGTATGGCCGGGACAGGGAGATATTGTGGCTACACCTTC,CASSMAGTGRYCGYTF
NA,TRBV27,NA,TRBJ2-2,TGTGCCAGCAGTTTGATGGCGGCGAACACCGGGGAGCTGTTTTTT,CASSLMAANTGELFF
NA,TRBV21-1,NA,TRBJ2-7,TGTGCCAGCAGCGGAAAGGACAGTACCGTATCCTACGAGCAGTACTTC,CASSGKDSTVSYEQYF
once,TRBV19,NA,TRBJ1-1,TGTGCCAGTAGTATTTCCTCAACGAGAACTGAAGCTTTCTTT,CASSISSTRTEAFF
NA,TRBV28,TRBD1,TRBJ1-5,TGTGCCAGCAATACCAGGGGGTATCGCGGCAATCAGCCCCAGCATTTT,CASNTRGYRGNQPQHF
NA,TRBV25-1,NA,TRBJ1-6,TGTGCCAGCAGTGAAAGGGGGTATAATTCACCCCTCCACTTT,CASSERGYNSPLHF
NA,TRBV6-5,NA,TRBJ1-6,TGTGCCAGCAGCCAGCTTCCGAGACAGTCTGCACCCCTCCACTTT,CASSQLPRQSAPLHF
NA,TRBV13,NA,TRBJ2-1,TGTGCCAGCATCAGGCAGGGCGACAATGAGCAGTTCTTC,CASIRQGDNEQFF
NA,TRBV6-5,NA,TRBJ2-7,TGTGCCAGCAGTTACTCGAGTACGGGTTCCTCCTACGAGCAGTACTTC,CASSYSSTGSSYEQYF
NA,TRBV19,NA,TRBJ1-1,TGTGCCAGTGAAGCGGGGGCCCAGAACACTGAAGCTTTCTTT,CASEAGAQNTEAFF
once,TRBV7-2,TRBD1,TRBJ2-7,TGTGCCAGCAGCCCCTCTACCGGGACAGGGCTTAACTACGAGCAGTACTTC,CASSPSTGTGLNYEQYF
NA,TRBV3-1/TRBV3-2,NA,TRBJ1-3,TGTGCCAGCAGCCAGAGAGGGGGCTCTGGAAACACCATATATTTT,CASSQRGGSGNTIYF
NA,TRBV12-5,TRBD1,TRBJ2-7,TGTGCTAGTGGTCCGCTGAGGGACAGTACCTACGAGCAGTACTTC,CASGPLRDSTYEQYF
NA,TRBV9,TRBD1,TRBJ2-2,TGTGCCAGCAGCGAACCCGTAAGGGACAGGGGGCGGGCCGGGGAGCTGTTTTTT,CASSEPVRDRGRAGELFF
NA,TRBV6-1,NA,TRBJ1-3,TGTGCCAGCAGTGAAGGTTCAGGGGGAAACACCATATATTTT,CASSEGSGGNTIYF
NA,TRBV9,TRBD1,TRBJ1-1,TGTGCCAGCAGCGTCAATCAGGGGGGAAGCACTGAAGCTTTCTTT,CASSVNQGGSTEAFF
NA,TRBV19,TRBD1,TRBJ1-1,TGTGCCAGTAGTATAGCCTTCACAGGGGATACGGTGAACACTGAAGCTTTCTTT,CASSIAFTGDTVNTEAFF
few,TRBV9,NA,TRBJ1-1,TGTGCCAGCAGCGTTCGGACAGATGGCCCTGGGGCTTTCTTT,CASSVRTDGPGAFF
NA,TRBV13,NA,TRBJ2-1,TGTGCCAGCAGCCTGGGCCGGAACAATGAGCAGTTCTTC,CASSLGRNNEQFF
NA,TRBV28,TRBD1,TRBJ1-1,TGTGCCAGCAGCTCCCTCCCAGGGGGTACCACTGAAGCTTTCTTT,CASSSLPGGTTEAFF
NA,TRBV11-2,NA,TRBJ2-1,TGTGCCAGCAGCTCCGACTATACCGGCAATGAGCAGTTCTTC,CASSSDYTGNEQFF
NA,TRBV5-5,NA,TRBJ1-2,TGTGCCAGCAGCATGGTTCGCACAGTACTTTACACCTTC,CASSMVRTVLYTF
NA,TRBV5-1,TRBD1,TRBJ2-3,TGCGCCAGCAGCGGGCGAGGGGGCAAGGACACAGATACGCAGTATTTT,CASSGRGGKDTDTQYF
NA,TRBV6-4,NA,TRBJ1-6,TGTGCCAGCAGTGACTCTAATAATTCACCCCTCCACTTT,CASSDSNNSPLHF
NA,TRBV7-2,TRBD1,TRBJ1-4,TGTGCCAGCAGCACAGACAGGGGGACTAATGAAAAACTGTTTTTT,CASSTDRGTNEKLFF
NA,TRBV19,TRBD1,TRBJ1-2,TGTGCCAGTAGTCCCTCACAGGGGCTCAAGGGCTACACCTTC,CASSPSQGLKGYTF
NA,TRBV2,NA,TRBJ1-5,TGTGCCAGCAGTGAAGGTGCAGGGCCAGTTCAGCCCCAGCATTTT,CASSEGAGPVQPQHF
NA,TRBV7-2,NA,TRBJ1-1,TGTGCCAGCAGCTCCTCGGGCAGGGGAGCAACTGAAGCTTTCTTT,CASSSSGRGATEAFF